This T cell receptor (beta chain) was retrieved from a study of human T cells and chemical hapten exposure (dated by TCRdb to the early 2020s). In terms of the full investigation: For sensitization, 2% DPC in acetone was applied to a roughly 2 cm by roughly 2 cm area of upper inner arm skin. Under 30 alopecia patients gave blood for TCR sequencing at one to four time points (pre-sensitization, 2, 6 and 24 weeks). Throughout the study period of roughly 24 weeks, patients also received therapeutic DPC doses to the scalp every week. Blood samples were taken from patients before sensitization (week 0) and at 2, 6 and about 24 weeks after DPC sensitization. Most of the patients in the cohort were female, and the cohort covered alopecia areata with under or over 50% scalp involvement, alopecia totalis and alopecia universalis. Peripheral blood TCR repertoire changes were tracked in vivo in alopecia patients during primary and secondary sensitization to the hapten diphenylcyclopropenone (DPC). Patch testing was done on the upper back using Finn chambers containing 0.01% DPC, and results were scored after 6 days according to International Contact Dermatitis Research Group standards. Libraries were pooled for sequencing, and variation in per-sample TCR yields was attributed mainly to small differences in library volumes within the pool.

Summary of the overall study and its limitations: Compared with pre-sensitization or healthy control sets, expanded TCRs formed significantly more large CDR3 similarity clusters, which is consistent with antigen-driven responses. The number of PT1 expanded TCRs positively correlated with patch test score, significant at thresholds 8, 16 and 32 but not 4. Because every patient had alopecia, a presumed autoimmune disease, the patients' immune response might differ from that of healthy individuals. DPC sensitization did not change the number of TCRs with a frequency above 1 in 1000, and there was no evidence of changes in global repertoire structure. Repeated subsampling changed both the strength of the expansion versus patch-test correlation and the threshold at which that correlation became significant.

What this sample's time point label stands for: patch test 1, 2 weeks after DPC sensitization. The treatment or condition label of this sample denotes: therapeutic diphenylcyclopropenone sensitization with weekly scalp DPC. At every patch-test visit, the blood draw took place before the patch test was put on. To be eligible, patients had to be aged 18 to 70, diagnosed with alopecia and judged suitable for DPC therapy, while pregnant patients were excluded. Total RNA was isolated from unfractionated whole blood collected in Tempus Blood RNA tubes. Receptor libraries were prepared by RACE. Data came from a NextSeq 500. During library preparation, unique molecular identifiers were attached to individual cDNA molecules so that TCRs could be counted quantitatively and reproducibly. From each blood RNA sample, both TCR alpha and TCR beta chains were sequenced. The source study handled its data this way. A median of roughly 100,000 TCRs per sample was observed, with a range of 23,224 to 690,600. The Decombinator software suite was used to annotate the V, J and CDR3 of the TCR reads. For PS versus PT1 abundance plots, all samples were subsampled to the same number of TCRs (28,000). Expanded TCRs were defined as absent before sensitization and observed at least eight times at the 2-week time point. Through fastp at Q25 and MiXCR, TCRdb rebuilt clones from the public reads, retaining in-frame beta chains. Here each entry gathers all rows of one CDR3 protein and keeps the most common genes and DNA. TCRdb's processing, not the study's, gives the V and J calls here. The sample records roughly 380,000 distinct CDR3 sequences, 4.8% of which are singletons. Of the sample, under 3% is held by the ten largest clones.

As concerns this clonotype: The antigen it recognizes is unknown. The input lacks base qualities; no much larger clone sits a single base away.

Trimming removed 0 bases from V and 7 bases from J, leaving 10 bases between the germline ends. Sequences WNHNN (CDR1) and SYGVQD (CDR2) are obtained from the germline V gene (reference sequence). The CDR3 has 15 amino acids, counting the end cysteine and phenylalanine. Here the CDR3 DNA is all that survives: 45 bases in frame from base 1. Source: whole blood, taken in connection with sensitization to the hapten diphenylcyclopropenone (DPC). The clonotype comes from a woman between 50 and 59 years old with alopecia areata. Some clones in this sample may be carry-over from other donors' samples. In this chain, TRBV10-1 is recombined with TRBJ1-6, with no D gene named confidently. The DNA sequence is TGCGCCAGCAGTGAGTCGCCGGGGAACAATTCACCCCTCCACTTT. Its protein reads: CASSESPGNNSPLHF.